The next 19 T cell receptor beta chains were all read from a single sample in a study of CD8+ T cells in alopecia areata. Treatment here: oral pan-JAK inhibitor, 5-10 mg twice daily. Sequencing templates came from extracted RNA that was reverse transcribed into cDNA. The protocol was immunoSEQ multiplex PCR, while the TCRdb copy is restricted to in-frame clones and leaves out a portion. The data show approximately 90,000 clones, more than 65% seen once. This specimen was CD8+ T cells sorted from blood, taken between weeks 43 and 45, from a patient treated with tofacitinib. These receptors originate from a human donor with alopecia areata.

This sequence joins TRBV7-8 and TRBJ2-5; D is uncertain. Trimming took off 5 bases at V and 1 base at J, with 14 bases between the two ends. The CDR3 runs 15 residues. CDR1 and CDR2 from the germline V gene are SGHVS and FQNEAQ. DNA for the CDR3: TGTGCCAGCAGCCGTCCTCGAGACACCCAAGAGACCCAGTACTTC. The encoded protein is CASSRPRDTQETQYF. The variable domain in full, with the rest retrieved from reference TRBV7-8 and TRBJ2-5, is GAGVSQSPRYKVAKRGQDVALRCDPISGHVSLFWYQQALGQGPEFLTYFQNEAQLDKSGLPSDRFFAERPEGSVSTLKIQRTQQEDSAVYLCASSRPRDTQETQYFGPGTRLLVL.

V is TRBV27 and J is TRBJ2-3; TRBD1 is a possible D gene (5 bases). Trimming removed 3 bases from V and 0 bases from J, with 7 bases in between. The CDR3 sequence is 14 residues long. The germline V gene encodes CDR1 MNHEY and CDR2 SMNVEV (reference sequence). Here the CDR3 reads CASSFRASTDTQYF. The CDR3 coding sequence is TGTGCCAGCAGTTTCAGGGCTAGCACAGATACGCAGTATTTT.

This chain connects TRBV5-1 to TRBJ2-7, with D perhaps matching TRBD1 (6 bases). The length of the CDR3 is 14 residues. The germline V and J ends were trimmed by 3 bases and 2 bases, with 12 bases remaining between them. Germline values: CDR1 SGHRS, CDR2 YFSETQ. The CDR3 coding sequence is TGCGCCAGCAGCTACGGACAGTCAGCCTACGAGCAGTACTTC. Translating it yields CASSYGQSAYEQYF. Drawing the rest from reference TRBV5-1 and TRBJ2-7, the complete variable domain is KAGVTQTPRYLIKTRGQQVTLSCSPISGHRSVSWYQQTPGQGLQFLFEYFSETQRNKGNFPGRFSGRQFSNSRSEMNVSTLELGDSALYLCASSYGQSAYEQYFGPGTRLTVT.

This clone came up once. V gene TRBV30 combines with J gene TRBJ1-5; the D is unclear. Germline V gives CDR1 GTSNPN, CDR2 SVGIG (reference sequence). The CDR3 length is 14 residues. V lost 1 base to trimming and J lost 2 bases, with 9 bases between them. This chain's CDR3 is CAWSEGQRNQPQHF. CDR3 DNA sequence: TGTGCCTGGAGTGAAGGGCAGCGCAATCAGCCCCAGCATTTT.

This clone occurred once. V usage is TRBV19 and J usage is TRBJ1-1; 7 nucleotides align to TRBD1. V shed 5 bases, J shed 10 bases, and the junction held 7 bases outside the gene matches. Germline CDR1 reads LNHDA; CDR2 reads SQIVND (reference sequence). The CDR3 loop spans 12 amino acids. The CDR3 region has the DNA TGTGCCAGTAGTCAGACCCAGGGGGGAGCTTTCTTT. Residues: CASSQTQGGAFF.

This chain connects TRBV12-5 to TRBJ2-7; TRBD1 matches 10 bases. Per the germline V gene, CDR1 is LGHNT and CDR2 is FRNRAP. After removal of 3 bases from V and 2 bases from J, the junction contained 4 bases not matched to a gene. The CDR3 is 15 amino acids. The CDR3 nucleotides are TGTGCTAGTGGTTTATCCGGGACAGGGGCCTACGAGCAGTACTTC. Amino acids: CASGLSGTGAYEQYF.

The gene calls are TRBV19 and TRBJ2-3; D perhaps matches TRBD2 (6 bases). The V end lost 6 bases, the J end lost 0 bases, and 22 bases lay between the germline ends. The CDR3 consists of 18 residues. Germline V gives CDR1 LNHDA, CDR2 SQIVND (reference sequence). CDR3 protein: CASSPGAGRETSTDTQYF. The DNA of the CDR3 is TGTGCCAGTAGCCCCGGGGCGGGGAGAGAAACTAGCACAGATACGCAGTATTTT.

The J gene is TRBJ2-7, the V gene TRBV4-1; 8 positions agree with TRBD1. Germline V lookup: CDR1 MGHRA, CDR2 YSYEKL. After removal of 5 bases from V and 2 bases from J, the junction contained 8 bases not matched to a gene. This CDR3 spans 15 amino acids. The CDR3: CASSFQTGETYEQYF. The CDR3 region has the DNA TGCGCCAGCAGCTTTCAGACAGGGGAGACCTACGAGCAGTACTTC.

The chain carries TRBV4-3 and TRBJ2-5; no definite D call. Germline CDR1 and CDR2: LGHNA and YSLEER. The CDR3 covers 14 residues. The V gene lost 0 bases and the J gene lost 1 base, with 6 bases spanning the gap. DNA for the CDR3: TGCGCCAGCAGCCAAGATACTTCCCAAGAGACCCAGTACTTC. Translation gives CASSQDTSQETQYF.

V and J are TRBV13 and TRBJ2-3; either TRBD1 or TRBD2 may supply D (5 bases each). This CDR3 has 14 residues. CDR1 PRHDT and CDR2 FYEKMQ come from the germline V gene (reference sequence). Trimming stripped 5 bases from V and 1 base from J, with 10 bases between. The CDR3 DNA sequence: TGTGCCAGCAGCCTGGGACGGCGCACAGATACGCAGTATTTT. This encodes CASSLGRRTDTQYF. Together with reference TRBV13 and TRBJ2-3, the CDR3 gives the full variable domain: AAGVIQSPRHLIKEKRETATLKCYPIPRHDTVYWYQQGPGQDPQFLISFYEKMQSDKGSIPDRFSAQQFSDYHSELNMSSLELGDSALYFCASSLGRRTDTQYFGPGTRLTVL.

This chain uses TRBV4-2 with TRBJ2-7, with unresolved D. The CDR3 covers 13 residues. Germline lookup yields CDR1 LGHNA and CDR2 YNFKEQ. The ends were cut back, 2 bases at V and 6 bases at J, with 11 bases in the middle. In DNA form, the CDR3 reads TGTGCCAGCAGCCAAACCCAACACGGCGAGCAGTACTTC. Protein product: CASSQTQHGEQYF.

The rearrangement joins TRBV7-9 to TRBJ1-1; maybe TRBD1 (5 bases). Trimming left V 5 bases short and J 2 bases short, with 9 bases between. CDR1 and CDR2 from the germline V gene are SEHNR and FQNEAQ (reference sequence). The CDR3 extends over 13 amino acids. The CDR3 loop is CASSLGANTEAFF. As DNA, the CDR3 is TGTGCCAGCAGCCTAGGGGCAAACACTGAAGCTTTCTTT.

This chain connects TRBV30 to TRBJ2-7; the match to TRBD1 covers 10 bases. The junction had 10 bases not matched to a gene; V was cut back by 1 base and J by 7 bases. CDR1 and CDR2 (germline): GTSNPN, SVGIG (reference sequence). This CDR3 is built from 15 residues. For the CDR3, the DNA is TGTGCCTGGAGTGGGACAGGGGGGACCCCTGGAGAGCAGTACTTC. This sequence encodes CAWSGTGGTPGEQYF.

This chain connects TRBV6-5 to TRBJ1-2; 9 nucleotides agree with TRBD1. Germline loops: CDR1 MNHEY, CDR2 SVGAGI. Trimming at V came to 2 bases and at J to 1 base, leaving 2 bases not matched to a gene. This CDR3 contains 15 residues. For the CDR3, the DNA is TGTGCCAGCAGTTACGGGGACAGGGTTAACTATGGCTACACCTTC. Translating gives CASSYGDRVNYGYTF.

The V and J genes are TRBV11-2 and TRBJ2-1; no firm D call. The V end lost 3 bases, the J end lost 7 bases, and 10 bases lay between the germline ends. CDR3 length: 13 residues. Germline V gene lookup returns CDR1 SGHAT and CDR2 FQNNGV. The CDR3 coding sequence is TGTGCCAGCAGCTTTTACAGTACGAATGAGCAGTTCTTC. It encodes CASSFYSTNEQFF. The variable domain in full, with the rest retrieved from reference TRBV11-2 and TRBJ2-1, is EAGVAQSPRYKIIEKRQSVAFWCNPISGHATLYWYQQILGQGPKLLIQFQNNGVVDDSQLPKDRFSAERLKGVDSTLKIQPAKLEDSAVYLCASSFYSTNEQFFGPGTRLTVL.

The chain employs TRBV10-3 and TRBJ2-2; TRBD2 aligns across 8 bases. This CDR3 has 15 amino acids. Germline CDR1 reads ENHRY; CDR2 reads SYGVKD. V trimming: 6 bases; J trimming: 1 base; junction bases outside the gene matches: 4. The CDR3 DNA is TGTGCCATCAGAAAAGCGGGGGAGAACACCGGGGAGCTGTTTTTT. This translates into CAIRKAGENTGELFF.

The gene calls are TRBV6-5 and TRBJ1-1; D ambiguous. CDR3 size: 15 residues. The V gene's germline CDR1 is MNHEY and CDR2 SVGAGI. With 0 bases removed from V and 1 base from J, the gap between germline ends came to 9 bases. This CDR3 is CASSYSMLANTEAFF. The DNA of the CDR3 is TGTGCCAGCAGTTACTCGATGCTCGCGAACACTGAAGCTTTCTTT.

CDR3 sequence (DNA): TGTGCCAGCAGTAAGAGGGGGGGCCTCTCTGGAAACACCATATATTTT. It is translated as CASSKRGGLSGNTIYF. The chain employs TRBV27 and TRBJ1-3; perhaps TRBD1 as D (6 bases). V lost 5 bases, J lost 0 bases, and 14 bases lay in between. There are 16 residues in the CDR3. Per the germline V gene, CDR1 is MNHEY and CDR2 is SMNVEV (reference sequence).

The V gene is TRBV27, the J gene TRBJ2-1; D is unclear. The germline V and J ends were trimmed by 5 bases and 9 bases, with 11 bases remaining between them. Per germline, CDR1 MNHEY and CDR2 SMNVEV (reference sequence). The CDR3 has 12 amino acids. The CDR3 nucleotides are TGTGCCAGCAGTAAAACTCGGTTTGAGCAGTTCTTC. It is translated as CASSKTRFEQFF.